The 29 T cell receptor beta chains given below trace back to one sample, sequenced in a study of blood T cell repertoires in COVID-19. Here immunoSEQ multiplex PCR was the method, and the copy in TCRdb shows in-frame clones only, minus some. This table has roughly 200,000 clones, 60% to 85% appearing once. Sequencing was performed on peripheral blood. The origin of the receptors is a woman aged 70-85 years with acute or convalescent COVID-19.

This clone was seen only a few times. This rearrangement joins TRBV28 to TRBJ1-1, with a tentative D call TRBD1 (5 bases). The CDR3 has 13 amino acids. Per germline, CDR1 MDHEN and CDR2 SYDVKM. V lost 5 bases, J lost 5 bases, and 12 bases lay in between. In DNA, the CDR3 is TGTGCCAGCAGTGTACAGGATACAACTGAAGCTTTCTTT. Translation: CASSVQDTTEAFF.

On this clone: The identical CDR3 is also encoded by other nucleotide sequences in the sample. V and J are TRBV2 and TRBJ2-5, with D unclear. V lost 6 bases, J lost 2 bases, and 4 bases lay in between. The CDR3 covers 11 residues. Germline lookup yields CDR1 SNHLY and CDR2 FYNNEI. The DNA for the CDR3 is TGTGCCAGCAGCCTACAAGAGACCCAGTACTTC. Residues: CASSLQETQYF.

A remark on this clone: No DNA is shown, since the ends of the CDR3 on it are uncertain; the CDR3 is the one TCRdb lists. The chain carries TRBV21-1 and TRBJ2-1; the table's D call TRBD2 went unverified against the DNA. TRBV21-1 is reported as a pseudogene. The length of the CDR3 is 19 amino acids, counting both ends. CDR3 amino acids: CASTPTSGVGGGSYNEQFF.

V gene TRBV7-9 combines with J gene TRBJ1-5, with D perhaps matching TRBD1 (5 bases). Trimming shortened V by 5 bases and J by 3 bases, and 11 bases separated the two germline ends. The CDR3 totals 14 residues. Germline loops: CDR1 SEHNR, CDR2 FQNEAQ (reference sequence). CDR3 DNA: TGTGCCAGCAGCACGCAGGGTAACAATCAGCCCCAGCATTTT. Translated: CASSTQGNNQPQHF.

This chain links TRBV6-4 with TRBJ2-2; D not certain. The CDR3 runs 15 residues. The V gene lost 6 bases and the J gene lost 0 bases, with 11 bases spanning the gap. Germline-derived CDR1 and CDR2 are MRHNA and SNTAGT. The CDR3 coding sequence is TGTGCCAGCAGCTCCCAAGCTACGAACACCGGGGAGCTGTTTTTT. Translation: CASSSQATNTGELFF.

The chain is built from TRBV5-1 and TRBJ2-1, with TRBD2 identical over 7 bases. Germline lookup yields CDR1 SGHRS and CDR2 YFSETQ. The CDR3 consists of 16 residues. Trimming took 4 bases from V and 0 from J; bases not matched to a gene: 7. In DNA form, the CDR3 reads TGCGCCAGCAGCCCGGTATCGGGGGGCTCCTACAATGAGCAGTTCTTC. Residues: CASSPVSGGSYNEQFF.

The chain employs TRBV6-4 and TRBJ2-3, with a possible D match to TRBD2 (5 bases). The CDR3 runs to 16 residues. Germline values: CDR1 MRHNA, CDR2 SNTAGT. Between the trimmed V and J ends, which lost 1 base and 2 bases, there was a span of 13 bases. CDR3 coding DNA: TGTGCCAGCAGTGACTTGGAGGAGGACCTCACAGATACGCAGTATTTT. Amino acid sequence: CASSDLEEDLTDTQYF.

The sample holds a few counts of this clone. The chain recombines TRBV27 with TRBJ1-4, with 7 bases that match TRBD1. Germline values: CDR1 MNHEY, CDR2 SMNVEV (reference sequence). V trimming: 8 bases; J trimming: 8 bases; junction bases outside the gene matches: 8. CDR3 length equals 13 residues. The CDR3 is CASSPLDREKLFF. The CDR3 DNA sequence: TGTGCCAGCTCGCCTTTGGACAGGGAAAAACTGTTTTTT.

The chain employs TRBV25-1 and TRBJ1-2; possible D gene TRBD1, 5 bases. V shed 1 base and J shed 4 bases, with 19 bases lying between them. CDR1 is MGHDK and CDR2 is SYGVNS in the germline V gene. This CDR3 contains 17 residues. The CDR3 nucleotides read TGTGCCAGCAGTGAATCCCCTATTCGGGGGAGTGGCTATGGCTACACCTTC. Amino acid sequence: CASSESPIRGSGYGYTF.

The chain carries TRBV7-2 and TRBJ2-7; D is uncertain. The CDR3 is 13 amino acids. Trimming took 1 base from V and 6 from J, leaving 10 bases between them. The germline gives CDR1 SGHTA, CDR2 FQGNSA. The DNA for the CDR3 is TGTGCCAGCAGCTTAGGGCCAGGTCGCGAGCAGTACTTC. Amino acid sequence: CASSLGPGREQYF.

The V and J genes are TRBV12-1 and TRBJ1-2. TRBV12-1 is labeled a pseudogene. The CDR3 runs 13 residues. The CDR3 DNA reads as TGTGCCAGCAGCTCAAAAAGCCCCCATGGCTACACCTTC. It specifies CASSSKSPHGYTF.

The CDR3 here is CASSLAPGQANNSPLHF. The CDR3, as DNA: TGTGCCAGCAGCTTAGCCCCTGGACAGGCAAATAATTCACCCCTCCACTTT. The chain is built from TRBV11-2 and TRBJ1-6; 7 positions agree with TRBD1. V dropped 1 base and J dropped 5; count of bases not matched to a gene: 8. Germline V gene lookup returns CDR1 SGHAT and CDR2 FQNNGV. The CDR3 spans 17 residues. The variable domain in full, with the rest retrieved from reference TRBV11-2 and TRBJ1-6, is EAGVAQSPRYKIIEKRQSVAFWCNPISGHATLYWYQQILGQGPKLLIQFQNNGVVDDSQLPKDRFSAERLKGVDSTLKIQPAKLEDSAVYLCASSLAPGQANNSPLHFGNGTRLTVT.

This clone appeared once. The chain carries TRBV6-6 and TRBJ1-2; 11 bases line up with TRBD1. The CDR3 has 14 residues. V shed 7 bases, J shed 3 bases, and the junction held 4 bases outside the gene matches. Germline lookup yields CDR1 MNHNY and CDR2 SVGAGI (reference sequence). CDR3 DNA: TGTGCCAGCACCCGGGACAGGGGGGACTATGGCTACACCTTC. Its translation: CASTRDRGDYGYTF.

The chain recombines TRBV3-1 (or the pseudogene TRBV3-2) with TRBJ1-1, with D possibly being TRBD1 (5 bases). The CDR3 length is 15 residues. The ends were cut back, 0 bases at V and 1 base at J, with 9 bases in the middle. Germline V gene sequence: CDR1 LGHDT, CDR2 YNNKEL (reference sequence). CDR3 residues: CASSQDYTGNTEAFF. The CDR3 nucleotides are TGTGCCAGCAGCCAAGATTACACAGGGAACACTGAAGCTTTCTTT.

The chain carries TRBV28 and TRBJ1-5; a possible D gene is TRBD1 (6 bases). This CDR3 contains 15 residues. V lost 6 bases and J lost 4, with 16 bases in between. CDR1 is MDHEN and CDR2 is SYDVKM in the germline V gene. CDR3 DNA: TGTGCCAGCAGAAAACCGGGGACAAGGAATCAGCCCCAGCATTTT. It encodes CASRKPGTRNQPQHF.

The chain is built from TRBV10-3 and TRBJ2-3, with D possibly TRBD1 on 8 matching bases. The CDR3 covers 16 residues. Germline V gene lookup returns CDR1 ENHRY and CDR2 SYGVKD. V was trimmed by 1 base and J by 2 bases, leaving 13 bases between them. Here the CDR3 reads CAISELTGGATDTQYF. CDR3 DNA: TGTGCCATCAGTGAGTTAACAGGGGGGGCCACAGATACGCAGTATTTT.

The rearrangement uses TRBV27 and TRBJ2-1, with 7 bases matching TRBD2. This CDR3 comprises 16 residues. CDR1 is MNHEY and CDR2 is SMNVEV in the germline V gene (reference sequence). The V gene end was trimmed by 6 bases and the J gene end by 7 bases; junction bases not matched to a gene: 15. In DNA, the CDR3 is TGTGCCAGCAGCCGGTACGGGGGAGGGCAGGTGAATGAGCAGTTCTTC. Amino acid sequence: CASSRYGGGQVNEQFF.

The chain employs TRBV24-1 and TRBJ2-2, with TRBD2 matching 8 bases. This CDR3 has 17 residues. The trim removed 4 bases at V and 1 base at J, leaving 7 bases unmatched. CDR1 KGHDR and CDR2 SFDVKD come from the germline V gene. The CDR3 bases are TGTGCCACCAGTGAGACCGGACTAGCTCGGAACACCGGGGAGCTGTTTTTT. Translation gives CATSETGLARNTGELFF.

For the CDR3, the DNA is TGTGCCAGCAGCCTGGAAAGGAGGTCGACCATTCAGTACTTC. This encodes CASSLERRSTIQYF. This rearrangement joins TRBV14 to TRBJ2-4; a weak D match, TRBD2 (5 bases). This CDR3 region has 14 residues. Trimming stripped 4 bases from V and 9 bases from J, with 16 bases between. CDR1 SGHDN and CDR2 FVKESK come from the germline V gene.

To note about this clone: Sequence at one end of the junction differs from germline and may be a read error. This chain links TRBV7-2 with TRBJ1-2; perhaps TRBD1 as D (6 bases). CDR3 length: 14 amino acids. Looked up from germline, CDR1 is SGHTA and CDR2 is FQGNSA. CDR3 sequence reads: CAGSLEPGAYGYTF. The DNA of the CDR3 is TGTGCCGGCAGCTTAGAACCAGGGGCCTATGGCTACACCTTC.

As regards this clone: Additional DNA sequences in this sample encode the identical CDR3. The CDR3 here is CASSPGTGNEKLFF. CDR3 bases: TGCGCCAGCAGCCCCGGGACAGGGAATGAAAAACTGTTTTTT. The chain couples TRBV5-1 to TRBJ1-4, with 9 bases lining up with TRBD1. The germline V gene encodes CDR1 SGHRS and CDR2 YFSETQ. V trimming: 4 bases; J trimming: 5 bases; junction bases outside the gene matches: 3. The CDR3 runs to 14 residues.

J is TRBJ2-2 and V is TRBV2, with D possibly matching TRBD1 (7 bases). Germline CDR1 is SNHLY and CDR2 is FYNNEI. Deletions cut 7 bases from V and 6 bases from J, with 12 bases between. This CDR3 comprises 13 residues. The CDR3 coding sequence is TGTGCCAGCACCAGGGGGGACTCCGGGGAGCTGTTTTTT. Amino acid sequence: CASTRGDSGELFF.

The chain recombines TRBV7-3 with TRBJ2-3; 11 positions match TRBD2. With 5 bases clipped from V and 4 bases from J, the junction kept 5 bases outside the gene matches. The CDR3 consists of 15 residues. Germline values: CDR1 SGHTA, CDR2 FQGTGA. The CDR3 DNA follows: TGTGCCAGCAGCATAGCGGGAGGGGTCCCAGATACGCAGTATTTT. This gives the protein CASSIAGGVPDTQYF. Drawing the rest from reference TRBV7-3 and TRBJ2-3, the complete variable domain is GAGVSQTPSNKVTEKGKYVELRCDPISGHTALYWYRQSLGQGPEFLIYFQGTGAADDSGLPNDRFFAVRPEGSVSTLKIQRTERGDSAVYLCASSIAGGVPDTQYFGPGTRLTVL.

This chain joins TRBV3-1 (or the pseudogene TRBV3-2) and TRBJ2-1, with D tentatively TRBD2 (6 bases). This CDR3 has 16 amino acids. Per the germline V gene, CDR1 is LGHDT and CDR2 is YNNKEL (reference sequence). The V end was cut by 0 bases, the J end by 6 bases, with 15 bases between. In nucleotides, the CDR3 is TGTGCCAGCAGCCAAGATCAGATGGGACTCACCAATGAGCAGTTCTTC. This encodes CASSQDQMGLTNEQFF.

CDR3 protein: CSAREGGQFF. CDR3 DNA: TGCAGTGCTAGAGAGGGAGGGCAGTTCTTC. The rearrangement links TRBV20-1 to TRBJ2-1; tentative D call: TRBD2 (6 bases). The CDR3 spans 10 residues. CDR1 DFQATT and CDR2 SNEGSKA come from the germline V gene (reference sequence). With 0 bases removed from V and 12 bases from J, the gap between germline ends came to 6 bases.

The V gene is TRBV10-1, the J gene TRBJ2-1; 8 positions match TRBD2. Trimming at V came to 3 bases and at J to 5 bases, leaving 9 bases not matched to a gene. The CDR3 consists of 16 residues. Germline V gives CDR1 WNHNN, CDR2 SYGVQD (reference sequence). The CDR3 bases are TGCGCCAGCAGTGATGGAGCGGGAGCCTCTCACAATGAGCAGTTCTTC. Protein: CASSDGAGASHNEQFF.

This clone was found a few times. The CDR3, as DNA: TGTGCCAGCACCAAAGCCCGTTTTGCAACTAATGAAAAACTGTTTTTT. Its translation is CASTKARFATNEKLFF. This sequence joins TRBV28 and TRBJ1-4; no firm D call. The CDR3 runs to 16 residues. Germline V CDR1 and CDR2: MDHEN, SYDVKM. V was shortened by 7 bases and J by 0 bases, with 15 bases between the two germline ends. The whole variable domain, filled in from reference TRBV28 and TRBJ1-4, reads DVKVTQSSRYLVKRTGEKVFLECVQDMDHENMFWYRQDPGLGLRLIYFSYDVKMKEKGDIPEGYSVSREKKERFSLILESASTNQTSMYLCASTKARFATNEKLFFGSGTQLSVL.

This clone turned up a few times. The chain recombines TRBV5-1 with TRBJ2-2; TRBD2 matches at 10 bases. The CDR3 length is 16 residues. Germline CDR1 and CDR2: SGHRS and YFSETQ. The V segment lost 1 base and the J segment 2 bases; nucleotides outside the gene matches: 2. CDR3 in amino acids: CASSLSGRANTGELFF. In DNA, the CDR3 is TGCGCCAGCAGCTTGAGCGGGAGGGCCAACACCGGGGAGCTGTTTTTT.

The V gene is TRBV7-9, the J gene TRBJ2-3; D possibly corresponds to TRBD2 (6 bases). This CDR3 region has 16 residues. Germline CDR1 and CDR2: SEHNR and FQNEAQ (reference sequence). V lost 5 bases and J 0 bases, leaving 15 bases between the germline ends. The CDR3 nucleotides are TGTGCCAGCAGCCCGGGAGTCCCCTGGAGCACAGATACGCAGTATTTT. It translates to CASSPGVPWSTDTQYF.